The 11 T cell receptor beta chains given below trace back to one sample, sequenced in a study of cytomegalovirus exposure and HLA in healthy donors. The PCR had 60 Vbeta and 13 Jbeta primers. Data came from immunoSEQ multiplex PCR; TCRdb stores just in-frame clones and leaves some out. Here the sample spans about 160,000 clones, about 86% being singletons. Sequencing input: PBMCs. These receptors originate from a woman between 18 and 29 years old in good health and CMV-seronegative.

CDR3 amino acids: CASGTGGSKNIQYF. For the CDR3, the DNA is TGTGCCAGCGGCACAGGGGGTTCCAAAAACATTCAGTACTTC. The chain recombines TRBV28 with TRBJ2-4; 8 bases fit TRBD1. J gave up 2 bases and V 8 bases, and 5 bases lay outside the gene matches. This CDR3 has 14 residues. Germline V CDR1 and CDR2: MDHEN, SYDVKM.

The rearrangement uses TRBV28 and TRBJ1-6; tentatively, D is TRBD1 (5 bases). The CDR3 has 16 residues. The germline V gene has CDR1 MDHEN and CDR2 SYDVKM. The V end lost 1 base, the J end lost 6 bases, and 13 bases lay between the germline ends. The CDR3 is CASSLYPGGTNSPLHF. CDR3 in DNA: TGTGCCAGCAGTTTATACCCAGGAGGGACTAATTCACCCCTCCACTTT.

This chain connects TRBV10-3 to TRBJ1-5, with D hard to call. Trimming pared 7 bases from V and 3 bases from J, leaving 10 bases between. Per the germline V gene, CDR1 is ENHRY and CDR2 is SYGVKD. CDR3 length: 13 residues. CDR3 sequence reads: CAINEQTNQPQHF. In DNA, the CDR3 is TGTGCCATCAACGAACAGACCAATCAGCCCCAGCATTTT.

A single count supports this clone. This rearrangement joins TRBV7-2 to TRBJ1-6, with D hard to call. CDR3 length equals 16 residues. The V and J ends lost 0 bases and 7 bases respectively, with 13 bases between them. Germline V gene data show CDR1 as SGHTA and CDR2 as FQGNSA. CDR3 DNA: TGTGCCAGCAGCTTAGCGTTCTCCAGGCCCAATTCACCCCTCCACTTT. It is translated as CASSLAFSRPNSPLHF.

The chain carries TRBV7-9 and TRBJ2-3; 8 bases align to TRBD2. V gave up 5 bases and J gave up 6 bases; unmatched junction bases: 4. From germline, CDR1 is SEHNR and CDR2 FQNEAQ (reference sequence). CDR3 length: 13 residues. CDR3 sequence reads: CASSTRLADTQYF. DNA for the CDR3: TGTGCCAGCAGCACACGACTAGCGGATACGCAGTATTTT.

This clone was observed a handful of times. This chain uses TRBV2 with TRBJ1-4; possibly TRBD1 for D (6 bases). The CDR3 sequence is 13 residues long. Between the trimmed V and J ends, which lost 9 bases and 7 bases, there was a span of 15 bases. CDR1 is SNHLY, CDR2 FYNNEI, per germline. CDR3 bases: TGTGCCAGAGGGGGTGCGGAGAGTGAAAAACTGTTTTTT. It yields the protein CARGGAESEKLFF.

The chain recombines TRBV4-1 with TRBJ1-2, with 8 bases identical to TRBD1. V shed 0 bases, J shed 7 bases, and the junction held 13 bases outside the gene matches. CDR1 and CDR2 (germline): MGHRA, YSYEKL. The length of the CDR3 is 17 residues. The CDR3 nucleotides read TGCGCCAGCAGCCAAGAGGGTAGGGACAGGCCAGCGCTTGGCTACACCTTC. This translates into CASSQEGRDRPALGYTF.

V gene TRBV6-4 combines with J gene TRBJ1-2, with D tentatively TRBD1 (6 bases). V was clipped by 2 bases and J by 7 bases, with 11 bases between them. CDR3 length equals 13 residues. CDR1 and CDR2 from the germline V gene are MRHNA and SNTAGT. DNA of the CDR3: TGTGCCAGCAGTGACCAAGAGGGGGTTGGCTACACCTTC. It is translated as CASSDQEGVGYTF.

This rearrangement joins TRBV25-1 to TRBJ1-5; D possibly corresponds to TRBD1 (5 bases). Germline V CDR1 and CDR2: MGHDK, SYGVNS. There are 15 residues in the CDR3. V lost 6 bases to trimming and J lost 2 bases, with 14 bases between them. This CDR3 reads CASSRWGQGNQPQHF. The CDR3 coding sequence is TGTGCCAGCAGCCGATGGGGCCAGGGCAATCAGCCCCAGCATTTT.

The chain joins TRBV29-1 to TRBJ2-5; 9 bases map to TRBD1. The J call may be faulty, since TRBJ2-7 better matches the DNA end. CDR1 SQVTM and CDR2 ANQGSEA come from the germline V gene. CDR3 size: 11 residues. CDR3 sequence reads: CSVGTGVEQYF. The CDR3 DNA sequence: TGCAGCGTTGGGACAGGGGTCGAGCAGTACTTC.

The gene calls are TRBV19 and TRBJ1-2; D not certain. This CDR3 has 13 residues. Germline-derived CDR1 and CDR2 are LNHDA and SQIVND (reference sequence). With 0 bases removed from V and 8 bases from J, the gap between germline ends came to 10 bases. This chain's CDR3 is CASSIEGGHGYTF. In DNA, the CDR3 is TGTGCCAGTAGTATAGAAGGCGGCCACGGCTACACCTTC.